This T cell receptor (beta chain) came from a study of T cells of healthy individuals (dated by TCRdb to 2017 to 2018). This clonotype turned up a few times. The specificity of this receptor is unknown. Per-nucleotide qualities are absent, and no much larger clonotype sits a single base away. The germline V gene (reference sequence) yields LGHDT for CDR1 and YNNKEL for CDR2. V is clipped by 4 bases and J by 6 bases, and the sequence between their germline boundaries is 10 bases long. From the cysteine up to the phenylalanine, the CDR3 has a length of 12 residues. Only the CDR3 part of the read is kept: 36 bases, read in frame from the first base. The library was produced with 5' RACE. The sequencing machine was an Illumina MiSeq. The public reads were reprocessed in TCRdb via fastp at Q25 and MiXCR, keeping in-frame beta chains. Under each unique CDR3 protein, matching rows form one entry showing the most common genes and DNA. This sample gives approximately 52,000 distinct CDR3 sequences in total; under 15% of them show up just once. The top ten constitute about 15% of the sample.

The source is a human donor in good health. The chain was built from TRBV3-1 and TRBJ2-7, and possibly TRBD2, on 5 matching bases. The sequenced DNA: TGTGCCAGCAGCCCCCCGGCGGGCGAGCAGTACTTC. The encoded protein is CASSPPAGEQYF.